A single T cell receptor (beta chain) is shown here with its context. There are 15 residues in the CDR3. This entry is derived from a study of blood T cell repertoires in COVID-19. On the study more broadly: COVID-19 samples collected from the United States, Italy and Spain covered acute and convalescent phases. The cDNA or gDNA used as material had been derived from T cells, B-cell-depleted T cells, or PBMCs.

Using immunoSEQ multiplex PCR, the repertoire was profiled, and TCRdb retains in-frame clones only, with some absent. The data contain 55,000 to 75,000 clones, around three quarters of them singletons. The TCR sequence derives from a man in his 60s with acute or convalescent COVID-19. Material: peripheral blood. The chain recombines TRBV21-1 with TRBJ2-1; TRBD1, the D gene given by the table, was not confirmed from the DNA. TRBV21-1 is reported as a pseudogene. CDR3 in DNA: TGTGCCAGCAGCAAACGGACAGGGACTGTCAATGAGCAGTTCTTC. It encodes CASSKRTGTVNEQFF.